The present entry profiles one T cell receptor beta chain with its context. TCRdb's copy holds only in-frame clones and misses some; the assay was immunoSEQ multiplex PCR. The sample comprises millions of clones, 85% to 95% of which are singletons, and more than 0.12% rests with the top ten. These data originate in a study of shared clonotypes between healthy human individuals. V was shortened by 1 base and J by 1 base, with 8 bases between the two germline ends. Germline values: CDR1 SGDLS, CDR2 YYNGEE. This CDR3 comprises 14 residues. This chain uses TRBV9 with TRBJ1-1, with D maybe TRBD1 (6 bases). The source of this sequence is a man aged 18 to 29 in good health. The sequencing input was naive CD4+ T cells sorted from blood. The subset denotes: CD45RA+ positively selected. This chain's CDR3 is CASSVWTENTEAFF. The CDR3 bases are TGTGCCAGCAGCGTATGGACAGAGAACACTGAAGCTTTCTTT. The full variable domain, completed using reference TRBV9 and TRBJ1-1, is DSGVTQTPKHLITATGQRVTLRCSPRSGDLSVYWYQQSLDQGLQFLIQYYNGEERAKGNILERFSAQQFPDLHSELNLSSLELGDSALYFCASSVWTENTEAFFGQGTRLTVV.